The 6 T cell receptor beta chains below come from one sample, sequenced in a study of blood T cell repertoires in COVID-19. Data came from immunoSEQ multiplex PCR; TCRdb stores just in-frame clones and leaves some out. The profile shows 250,000 or so clones, nearly 90% of them singletons. The sample consisted of PBMCs or T cells enriched from blood (not recorded which). These receptors came from a man between 25 and 39 years old who had recovered from COVID-19.

V and J are TRBV4-2 and TRBJ1-5, with unresolved D. CDR1 is LGHNA, CDR2 YNFKEQ, per germline. The CDR3 consists of 12 residues. V lost 4 bases, J lost 5 bases, and 6 bases lay in between. CDR3 nucleotides: TGTGCCAGCAGCCGGGCCGATCAGCCCCAGCATTTT. Encoded protein: CASSRADQPQHF.

This chain uses TRBV6-5 with TRBJ1-1; tentative D call: TRBD1 (5 bases). The CDR3 consists of 13 residues. The V end was cut by 8 bases, the J end by 1 base, with 11 bases between. The germline V gene has CDR1 MNHEY and CDR2 SVGAGI. The CDR3 loop is CASGVGQNTEAFF. The CDR3 nucleotides read TGTGCCAGCGGGGTTGGACAGAACACTGAAGCTTTCTTT.

This chain links TRBV27 with TRBJ2-7, with D possibly TRBD2 on 7 matching bases. The CDR3 runs to 15 residues. The germline V gene has CDR1 MNHEY and CDR2 SMNVEV (reference sequence). The V gene lost 3 bases and the J gene lost 1 base, with 13 bases spanning the gap. CDR3: CASSLSGGRSYEQYF. The CDR3 DNA is TGTGCCAGCAGTTTGTCCGGGGGGCGTTCCTACGAGCAGTACTTC.

This clone appeared a few times. This rearrangement joins TRBV27 to TRBJ1-2; D remains ambiguous. CDR3 length: 16 residues. The germline V gene has CDR1 MNHEY and CDR2 SMNVEV (reference sequence). V was shortened by 6 bases and J by 2 bases, with 19 bases between the two germline ends. In DNA, the CDR3 is TGTGCCAGCAGCCCGCAACCCCTTGACTGGAACTATGGCTACACCTTC. As protein: CASSPQPLDWNYGYTF.

The chain combines TRBV12-3 or TRBV12-4 with TRBJ1-2, with TRBD1 matching over 7 bases. The CDR3 is 12 residues long. V lost 6 bases and J lost 7; bases outside the gene matches: 5. The CDR3 loop is CASSETGFGYTF. The DNA of the CDR3 is TGTGCCAGCAGCGAGACAGGGTTTGGCTACACCTTC.

The chain has TRBV24-1 and TRBJ1-2; no clear D gene. The CDR3 is 12 residues long. V was clipped by 4 bases and J by 1 base, with 3 bases between them. Germline V lookup: CDR1 KGHDR, CDR2 SFDVKD. CDR3 region: CATSDLNYGYTF. CDR3 DNA: TGTGCCACCAGTGACCTTAACTATGGCTACACCTTC.